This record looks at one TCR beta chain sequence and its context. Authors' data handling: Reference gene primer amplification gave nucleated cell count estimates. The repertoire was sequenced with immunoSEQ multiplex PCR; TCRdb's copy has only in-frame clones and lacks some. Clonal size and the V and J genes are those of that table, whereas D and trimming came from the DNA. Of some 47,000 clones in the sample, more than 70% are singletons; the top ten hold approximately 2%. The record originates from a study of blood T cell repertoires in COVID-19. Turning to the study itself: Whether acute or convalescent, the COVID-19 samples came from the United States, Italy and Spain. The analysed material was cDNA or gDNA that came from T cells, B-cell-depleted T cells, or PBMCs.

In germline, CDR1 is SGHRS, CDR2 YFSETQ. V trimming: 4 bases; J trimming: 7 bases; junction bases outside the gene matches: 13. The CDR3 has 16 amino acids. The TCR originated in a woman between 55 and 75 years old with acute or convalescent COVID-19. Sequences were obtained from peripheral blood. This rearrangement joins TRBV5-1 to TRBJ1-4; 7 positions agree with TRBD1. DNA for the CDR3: TGCGCCAGCAGCCCAATCCGGGACAGTCGGCCTGAAAAACTGTTTTTT. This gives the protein CASSPIRDSRPEKLFF.